This is a list of T cell receptor beta chains from one sample in a study of PD-1 blockade in mismatch repair-deficient tumors. TCRdb's copy holds only in-frame clones and misses some; the assay was immunoSEQ multiplex PCR. This table has approximately 37,000 clones, 80% to 90% appearing once. Sequences were derived from peripheral blood, sampled approximately 80 weeks after starting pembrolizumab. These receptors were obtained from an adult with mismatch repair-deficient cancer. Each CDR3 is given with its conserved first and last residue. Each record gives: clone size, D gene, J gene, V gene, CDR3 DNA, CDR3 protein. A D gene is named only where the DNA matches it firmly. Clone size is not always given. Where it is, it says once, few, many or a class for expanded clones.

NA,NA,TRBJ2-7,TRBV7-9,TGTGCCAGCAGCTTAGGATCGGGCGAGCAGTACTTC,CASSLGSGEQYF
NA,NA,TRBJ2-7,TRBV10-3,TGTGCCATCAGTGCCGGGGACACCTACTACGAGCAGTACTTC,CAISAGDTYYEQYF
medium-sized,TRBD2,TRBJ2-5,TRBV4-1,TGCGCCAGCAGCCAAGAGCCACTAGCGGGGAACCAAGAGACCCAGTACTTC,CASSQEPLAGNQETQYF
NA,NA,TRBJ2-3,TRBV5-4,TGTGCCAGCAGCCAGGCGGGTCGCACAGATACGCAGTATTTT,CASSQAGRTDTQYF
NA,NA,TRBJ2-5,TRBV5-5,TGTGCCAGCAGCTTCCCAGGCCGTGAGGAGACCCAGTACTTC,CASSFPGREETQYF
NA,NA,TRBJ2-2,TRBV29-1,TGCAGCGCCGACCGACCGGACGGGTCCGCCGGGGAGCTGTTTTTT,CSADRPDGSAGELFF
NA,TRBD2,TRBJ2-1,TRBV6-1,TGTGCTACAAAGGGGACTAGCCGGGGGTTCTTC,CATKGTSRGFF
NA,NA,TRBJ2-1,TRBV6-4,TGTGCCAGCAGTTCCCGAGGGGGCTCCTACAATGAGCAGTTCTTC,CASSSRGGSYNEQFF
few,TRBD1,TRBJ1-2,TRBV28,TGTGCCAGCAGTTACAGGGGCTATGGCTACACCTTC,CASSYRGYGYTF
NA,TRBD1,TRBJ2-2,TRBV7-9,TGTGCCAGCAGCCGACAGGGGGCAATGACCGGGGAGCTGTTTTTT,CASSRQGAMTGELFF
NA,NA,TRBJ1-3,TRBV28,TGTGCCAGCAGTGGATATGGAAACACCATATATTTT,CASSGYGNTIYF
NA,TRBD2,TRBJ2-1,TRBV2,TGTGCCAGCAGTGCGGGAGCCCCCGGGGGGGGGTTCTTC,CASSAGAPGGGFF
NA,TRBD1,TRBJ1-2,TRBV9,TGTGCCAGCAGCGTGGGGATAGGGACAGGGGGTGGCTACACCTTC,CASSVGIGTGGGYTF
NA,TRBD1,TRBJ1-2,TRBV28,TGTGCCAGCACAATAGGGACAGGCGATCTCTATGGCTACACCTTC,CASTIGTGDLYGYTF
few,TRBD2,TRBJ2-7,TRBV27,TGTGCCAGCAGTTACGGGAGGAGCCACGAGCAGTACTTC,CASSYGRSHEQYF
NA,NA,TRBJ2-3,TRBV7-9,TGTGCCAGCACCCGGAGCCATACGCAGTATTTT,CASTRSHTQYF
NA,NA,TRBJ2-2,TRBV7-7,TGTGCTAGCAGCTTAGAGCGTAGCGGGGAGCTGTTTTTT,CASSLERSGELFF
NA,TRBD1,TRBJ2-2,TRBV27,TGTGCCAGCAAAAACTTACAGGGGGAGGTAGGGGAGCTGTTTTTT,CASKNLQGEVGELFF
NA,NA,TRBJ2-7,TRBV5-8,TGTGCCAGCAGCCATCAACCGACTCACTCCTACGAGCAGTACTTC,CASSHQPTHSYEQYF
NA,NA,TRBJ1-4,TRBV9,TGTGCCAGCAGCGTAGCGACTGGGTTACGGGAAAAACTGTTTTTT,CASSVATGLREKLFF
NA,NA,TRBJ1-5,TRBV2,TGTGCCAGCAGTGAAGCGCAGTTGCATCAGCCCCAGCATTTT,CASSEAQLHQPQHF
NA,TRBD2,TRBJ2-7,TRBV30,TGTGCCTGGAGGGGTAGCGGGAAGCACGAGCAGTACTTC,CAWRGSGKHEQYF
NA,TRBD1,TRBJ1-1,TRBV2,TGTGCCAGCAGACCAGGACAGGGTGTTGACACTGAAGCTTTCTTT,CASRPGQGVDTEAFF
once,TRBD1,TRBJ2-3,TRBV19,TGTGCCAGTAGTGGACCGGGACAGCCCACCACAGATACGCAGTATTTT,CASSGPGQPTTDTQYF
NA,NA,TRBJ1-1,TRBV25-1,TGTGCCAGCAAGGACAGCCCTAAAATGAACACTGAAGCTTTCTTT,CASKDSPKMNTEAFF
NA,NA,TRBJ2-1,TRBV9,TGTGCCAGCAGCGCCATAGACGATGAGCAGTTCTTC,CASSAIDDEQFF
large,NA,TRBJ1-1,TRBV5-6,TGTGCCAGCAGCTTCGAGGGATGGACTGAAGCTTTCTTT,CASSFEGWTEAFF
few,TRBD2,TRBJ2-2,TRBV7-7,TGTGCTAGCAGCTTAGCGACAGCGGGATCGAACACCGGGGAGCTGTTTTTT,CASSLATAGSNTGELFF
once,NA,TRBJ2-7,TRBV13,TGTGCCAGCAGCCAGGGACGGGGATACTCCTACGAGCAGTACTTC,CASSQGRGYSYEQYF
NA,TRBD1,TRBJ2-7,TRBV9,TGTGCCAGCAGCGGATCCGGGACAGGGTACAACGAGCAGTACTTC,CASSGSGTGYNEQYF
NA,NA,TRBJ2-3,TRBV6-1,TGTGCCAGCAGCTTAAGTAGAGATACGCAGTATTTT,CASSLSRDTQYF
NA,TRBD1,TRBJ2-2,TRBV27,TGTGCCAGCAGTCAAAAATGGACAGGGAGGATCACCGGGGAGCTGTTTTTT,CASSQKWTGRITGELFF
once,TRBD2,TRBJ2-1,TRBV11-2,TGTGCCAGCAGCTTAGCGCGGGAGGTGTACAATGAGCAGTTCTTC,CASSLAREVYNEQFF
NA,TRBD1,TRBJ2-7,TRBV4-1,TGCGCCAGCAGCCAAGATACAGGGGCGCGGGAGCAGTACTTC,CASSQDTGAREQYF
NA,NA,TRBJ2-1,TRBV5-4,TGTGCCAGCAGCTTGGCCTCTGACCTAAATGAGCAGTTCTTC,CASSLASDLNEQFF
NA,NA,TRBJ2-7,TRBV7-9,TGTGCCAGCAGCTTAGTTTGGGGTTCCTACGAGCAGTACTTC,CASSLVWGSYEQYF
NA,TRBD2,TRBJ2-3,TRBV19,TGTGCCAGTACTAGCCTAGCGGGAGTGAGGGGCACAGATACGCAGTATTTT,CASTSLAGVRGTDTQYF
NA,TRBD1,TRBJ1-2,TRBV28,TGTGCCAGCAGTTTAGAGGACAGGAACGTCTATGGCTACACCTTC,CASSLEDRNVYGYTF
NA,TRBD2,TRBJ2-7,TRBV28,TGTGCCAGCAGCGAACCTAGCGGAAAAGCCTACGAGCAGTACTTC,CASSEPSGKAYEQYF
NA,TRBD1,TRBJ2-2,TRBV19,TGTGCCACTGACAGGGACACCGGGGAGCTGTTTTTT,CATDRDTGELFF
few,NA,TRBJ1-1,TRBV21-1,TGTGCCAGCAGCAAAAACCAGGGGGCTTGGGACACTGAAGCTTTCTTT,CASSKNQGAWDTEAFF
NA,NA,TRBJ1-2,TRBV9,TGTGCCAGCAGCGTAGAGCCGACACAAATCGGCTATGGCTACACCTTC,CASSVEPTQIGYGYTF
NA,NA,TRBJ2-5,TRBV29-1,TGCAGCGTTGACCCAGGGAAAGAGACCCAGTACTTC,CSVDPGKETQYF
NA,NA,TRBJ2-7,TRBV13,TGTGCCAGCAGCTTAGATAGGGGAAGGGGTCCCTACGAGCAGTACTTC,CASSLDRGRGPYEQYF
NA,TRBD1,TRBJ1-2,TRBV28,TGTGCCAGCGGGAGGACAGGGATACATTATGGCTACACCTTC,CASGRTGIHYGYTF
NA,TRBD2,TRBJ2-1,TRBV7-9,TGTGCCAGCAGCTTAGCTAGCGGGAGAGAGAATGAGCAGTTCTTC,CASSLASGRENEQFF
NA,TRBD1,TRBJ1-5,TRBV28,TGTGCCAGCAGTACCTTGGGACAGGGGTTTTCTCGGATTAGCAATCAGCCCCAGCATTTT,CASSTLGQGFSRISNQPQHF
once,NA,TRBJ1-1,TRBV4-1,TGCGCCAGCAGCCAAGGAGGCTCCAGACTGAACACTGAAGCTTTCTTT,CASSQGGSRLNTEAFF
NA,NA,TRBJ2-3,TRBV19,TGTGCCAGTAAGGGGGGGCCAGATACGCAGTATTTT,CASKGGPDTQYF
NA,TRBD1,TRBJ1-5,TRBV9,TGTGCCAGCAGCGTACAGGGGGGCCCCGGGCAGCCCCAGCATTTT,CASSVQGGPGQPQHF
NA,TRBD2,TRBJ2-1,TRBV29-1,TGCAGCGTTGAAATGGTTACTAGCGGGAAGAGTACTGGTGAGCAGTTCTTC,CSVEMVTSGKSTGEQFF
NA,NA,TRBJ2-2,TRBV7-6,TGTGCCAGCAGACAAGACACTCACACCGGGGAGCTGTTTTTT,CASRQDTHTGELFF
NA,TRBD2,TRBJ2-3,TRBV15,TGTGCCACCAGCAGAGATTCTGGTAGCGGGACATCAGATACGCAGTATTTT,CATSRDSGSGTSDTQYF
NA,NA,TRBJ1-2,TRBV5-1,TGCGCCAGCAGCGAAGGTTATCGTCTAATCGGCTACACCTTC,CASSEGYRLIGYTF
NA,NA,TRBJ2-2,TRBV30,TGTGCCTGGAGAAGGGCAGGCACCGGGGAGCTGTTTTTT,CAWRRAGTGELFF
NA,NA,TRBJ2-4,TRBV27,TGTGCCAGCAGTTTTTCCGGGCTCCCGTTTCAGTACTTC,CASSFSGLPFQYF
NA,TRBD1,TRBJ1-1,TRBV30,TGTGCCTGGCGGCGGACAGGGCATCCTGAAGCTTTCTTT,CAWRRTGHPEAFF
few,NA,TRBJ1-2,TRBV27,TGTGCCAGCAGTTTAGGAACAGGGTTGGATGGCTACACCTTC,CASSLGTGLDGYTF
NA,NA,TRBJ2-1,TRBV9,TGTGCCAGCAGCCTTGGACTTTCATCCTACAATGAGCAGTTCTTC,CASSLGLSSYNEQFF
NA,NA,TRBJ2-7,TRBV5-6,TGTGCCAGCAGCTTGGGGGACGGCTACGAGCAGTACTTC,CASSLGDGYEQYF